This TCR beta chain stems from a study of vaccination and CD4 T cells after COVID-19. Study information: Overlapping SARS-CoV-2, HCoV-NL63, HCoV-OC43 and HCoV-229E spike peptides stimulated the cells.

Treatment in this sample: approximately nine-day PBMC culture with coronavirus spike peptide pools or control peptides (ViraFEST assay). With 9 bases removed from V and 8 bases from J, the gap between germline ends came to 26 bases. CDR1 and CDR2 from the germline V gene are MNHNS and SASEGT. This CDR3 is 17 amino acids long. An Oncomine TCR Beta short-read assay was used to sequence the DNA from cultured CD4+ T cells. Genomic DNA from cultured CD4+ T cells was extracted. Via MiXCR, TCRdb re-called the PCR reads, giving one row per CDR3 protein. The data show 20,000 to 25,000 distinct CDR3 sequences, with over 55% seen just once and around 15% held by the top ten. In the case of this clonotype: Its antigen is not identified.

The sequences come from CD4+ T cells from blood, cultured in vitro, collected after SARS-CoV-2 vaccination. The V and J genes are TRBV6-1 and TRBJ1-6; D uncertain. This receptor was identified in a human donor who received a COVID-19 vaccine. The CDR3 sequence: CASSFGGPLKRDSPLHF. The CDR3 DNA follows: TGTGCCAGTTCATTTGGAGGGCCCCTAAAAAGAGATTCACCCCTCCACTTT.